The 13 T cell receptor beta chains listed next were all sequenced from one sample in a study of cytomegalovirus exposure and HLA in healthy donors (dated by TCRdb to about 2017). The method was the immunoSEQ multiplex PCR assay. A mixture of 60 forward primers for TCR Vbeta segments and 13 reverse primers for TCR Jbeta segments was used in the multiplex PCR. As stored in TCRdb, this immuneACCESS dataset retains in-frame rearrangements with V and J assigned. A fraction of the clones does not appear; measured against another copy, unresolved V genes explain less than half of the discrepancy, and the remainder lacks a known reason. The sample table holds about 190,000 clones, of which just under 75% were seen once. Jointly, the top ten make up approximately 3.1% of the sample. The specimen was PBMCs. All receptors derive from a woman aged 25 to 39 in good health and CMV-seropositive.

The V gene is TRBV25-1, the J gene TRBJ2-5; weak D call: TRBD2 (5 bases). The CDR3 is made up of 14 amino acids. V was pared by 3 bases and J by 7 bases, with 15 bases between. Germline assignment: CDR1 MGHDK and CDR2 SYGVNS. The CDR3 DNA is TGTGCCAGCAGTGATACGACGGGATCGGGGACCCAGTACTTC. This gives the protein CASSDTTGSGTQYF.

The chain has TRBV18 and TRBJ1-6; D ambiguous. V was trimmed by 6 bases and J by 5 bases, leaving 11 bases between them. The CDR3 loop spans 14 amino acids. CDR1 is KGHSH, CDR2 LQKENI, per germline. In DNA, the CDR3 is TGTGCCAGCTCCCGCGACGGGAATAATTCACCCCTCCACTTT. Translated: CASSRDGNNSPLHF.

V is TRBV28 and J is TRBJ1-1; the D is unclear. The germline V and J ends were trimmed by 7 bases and 4 bases, with 7 bases remaining between them. Germline V lookup: CDR1 MDHEN, CDR2 SYDVKM. CDR3 length: 11 residues. The CDR3 region has the DNA TGTGCCAGCATTAGTGGCACTGAAGCTTTCTTT. Translation: CASISGTEAFF.

This chain uses TRBV27 with TRBJ2-7; D perhaps matches TRBD2 (6 bases). Germline lookup yields CDR1 MNHEY and CDR2 SMNVEV (reference sequence). This CDR3 comprises 14 residues. Trimming took off 5 bases at V and 2 bases at J, with 13 bases between the two ends. CDR3 sequence reads: CASSTIAETYEQYF. CDR3 DNA sequence: TGTGCCAGCAGTACCATAGCGGAAACCTACGAGCAGTACTTC.

The chain links TRBV4-1 to TRBJ2-5, with 12 bases aligning to TRBD1. The J call may be in error: the DNA end matches TRBJ2-7 better. The germline gives CDR1 MGHRA, CDR2 YSYEKL. This CDR3 comprises 15 residues. DNA of the CDR3: TGCGCCAGCAGCCCGGGACAGGGGGCCAACTACGAGCAGTACTTC. Translation gives CASSPGQGANYEQYF.

The gene calls are TRBV7-6 and TRBJ2-5; TRBD1 might be the D (5 bases). The J call is in doubt because the DNA end fits TRBJ2-7 better. Germline lookup yields CDR1 SGHVS and CDR2 FNYEAQ. This CDR3 is 13 amino acids long. The CDR3 DNA follows: TGTGCCAGCAGCTTGACAGTAACCTACGAGCAGTACTTC. It specifies CASSLTVTYEQYF.

The chain carries TRBV9 and TRBJ2-1, with TRBD1 identical over 7 bases. CDR3 length: 11 residues. The trim removed 5 bases at V and 9 bases at J, leaving 2 bases unmatched. Per the germline V gene, CDR1 is SGDLS and CDR2 is YYNGEE. The DNA for the CDR3 is TGTGCCAGCAGACCAGGGGGTGAGCAGTTCTTC. Translating gives CASRPGGEQFF. Full variable domain (outside the CDR3, taken from reference TRBV9 and TRBJ2-1): DSGVTQTPKHLITATGQRVTLRCSPRSGDLSVYWYQQSLDQGLQFLIQYYNGEERAKGNILERFSAQQFPDLHSELNLSSLELGDSALYFCASRPGGEQFFGPGTRLTVL.

The rearrangement links TRBV14 to TRBJ1-1; D perhaps matches TRBD1 (5 bases). The CDR3 extends over 17 amino acids. V lost 4 bases to trimming and J lost 0 bases, with 18 bases between them. Germline V lookup: CDR1 SGHDN, CDR2 FVKESK. The DNA of the CDR3 is TGTGCCAGCAGCCCAGGGTCCAAGGGGAGGGTGAACACTGAAGCTTTCTTT. Translating gives CASSPGSKGRVNTEAFF.

This clone occurred a few times. This chain uses TRBV6-1 with TRBJ1-2; D might be TRBD1 (6 bases). The CDR3 runs 15 residues. Deletions cut 1 base from V and 0 bases from J, with 9 bases between. Looked up from germline, CDR1 is MNHNS and CDR2 is SASEGT. CDR3 residues: CASSEVTGPNYGYTF. The CDR3, as DNA: TGTGCCAGCAGTGAAGTGACAGGCCCTAACTATGGCTACACCTTC.

This sequence joins TRBV10-2 and TRBJ2-7, with TRBD1 matching 7 bases. The CDR3 covers 14 residues. The V segment lost 4 bases and the J segment 2 bases; nucleotides outside the gene matches: 5. Per the germline V gene, CDR1 is WSHSY and CDR2 is SAAADI. The CDR3 bases are TGCGCCAGCAGTGGGACAGGCCGGACCTACGAGCAGTACTTC. As protein: CASSGTGRTYEQYF.

This clone was observed once. The gene calls are TRBV5-1 and TRBJ2-1; D is ambiguous. The germline gives CDR1 SGHRS, CDR2 YFSETQ. Trimming pared 0 bases from V and 4 bases from J, leaving 8 bases between. This CDR3 spans 14 amino acids. The CDR3 coding sequence is TGCGCCAGCAGCTTGGAAAGCCAATACAATGAGCAGTTCTTC. Translation gives CASSLESQYNEQFF.

This rearrangement joins TRBV6-5 to TRBJ1-4; possibly TRBD1 for D (5 bases). V lost 7 bases and J lost 6, with 15 bases in between. CDR1 is MNHEY and CDR2 is SVGAGI in the germline V gene. CDR3 size: 14 residues. The CDR3 DNA follows: TGTGCCAGCAAGGTTGGCAGGGAGGATGAAAAACTGTTTTTT. Encoded protein: CASKVGREDEKLFF.

The V and J genes are TRBV11-2 and TRBJ2-7; D is possibly TRBD1 (6 bases). V was trimmed by 5 bases and J by 6 bases, leaving 17 bases between them. The CDR3 runs 14 residues. CDR1 and CDR2 from the germline V gene are SGHAT and FQNNGV. The CDR3 reads CASSPLQGPREQYF. The DNA of the CDR3 is TGTGCCAGCAGCCCACTACAGGGCCCCCGCGAGCAGTACTTC.